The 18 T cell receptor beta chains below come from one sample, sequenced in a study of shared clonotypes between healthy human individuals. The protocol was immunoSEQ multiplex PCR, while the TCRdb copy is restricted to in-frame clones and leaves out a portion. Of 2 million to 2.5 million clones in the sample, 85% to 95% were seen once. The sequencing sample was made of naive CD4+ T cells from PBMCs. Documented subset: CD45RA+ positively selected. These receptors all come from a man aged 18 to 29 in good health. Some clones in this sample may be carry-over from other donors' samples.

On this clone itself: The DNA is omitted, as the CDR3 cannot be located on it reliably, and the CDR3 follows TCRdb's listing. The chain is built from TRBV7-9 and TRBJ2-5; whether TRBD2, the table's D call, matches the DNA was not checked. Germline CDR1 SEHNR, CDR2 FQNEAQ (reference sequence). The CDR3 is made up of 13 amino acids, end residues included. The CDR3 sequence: CASSFGSGETQYF.

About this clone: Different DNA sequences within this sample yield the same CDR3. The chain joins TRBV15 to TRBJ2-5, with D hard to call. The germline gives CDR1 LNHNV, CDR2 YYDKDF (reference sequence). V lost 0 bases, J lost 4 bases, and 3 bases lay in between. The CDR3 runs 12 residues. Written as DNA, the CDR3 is TGTGCCACCAGCAGAGATCGAGAGACCCAGTACTTC. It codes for CATSRDRETQYF.

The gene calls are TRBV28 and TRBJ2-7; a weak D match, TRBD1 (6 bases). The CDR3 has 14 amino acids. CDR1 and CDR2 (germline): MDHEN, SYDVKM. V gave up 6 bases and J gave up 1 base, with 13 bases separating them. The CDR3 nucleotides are TGTGCCAGCAGGGCAGGGGCCCTTTCCTACGAGCAGTACTTC. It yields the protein CASRAGALSYEQYF.

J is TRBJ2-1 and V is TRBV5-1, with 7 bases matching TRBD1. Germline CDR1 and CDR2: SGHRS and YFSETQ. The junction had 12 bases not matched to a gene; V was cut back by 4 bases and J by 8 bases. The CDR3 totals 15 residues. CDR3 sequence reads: CASSAYRGRVDEQFF. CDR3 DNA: TGCGCCAGCAGCGCCTACAGGGGTCGGGTCGATGAGCAGTTCTTC.

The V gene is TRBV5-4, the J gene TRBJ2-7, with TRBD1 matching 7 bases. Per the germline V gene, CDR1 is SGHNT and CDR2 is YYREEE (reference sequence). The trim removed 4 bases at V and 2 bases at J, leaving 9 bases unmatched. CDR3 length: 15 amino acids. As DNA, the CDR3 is TGTGCCAGCAGCCTTCCGGGACAGCAGGCCTACGAGCAGTACTTC. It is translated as CASSLPGQQAYEQYF.

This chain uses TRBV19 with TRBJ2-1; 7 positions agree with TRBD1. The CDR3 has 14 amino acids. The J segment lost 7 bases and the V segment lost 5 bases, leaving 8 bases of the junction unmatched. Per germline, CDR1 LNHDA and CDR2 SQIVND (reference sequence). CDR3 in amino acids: CASSPRTGPNEQFF. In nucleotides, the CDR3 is TGTGCCAGTAGTCCCAGGACAGGCCCGAATGAGCAGTTCTTC.

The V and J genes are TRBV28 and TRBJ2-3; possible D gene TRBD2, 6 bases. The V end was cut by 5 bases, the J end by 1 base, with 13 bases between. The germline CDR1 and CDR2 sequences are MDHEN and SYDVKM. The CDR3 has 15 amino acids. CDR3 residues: CASSLSGEGTDTQYF. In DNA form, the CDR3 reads TGTGCCAGCAGTCTTAGCGGAGAAGGCACAGATACGCAGTATTTT.

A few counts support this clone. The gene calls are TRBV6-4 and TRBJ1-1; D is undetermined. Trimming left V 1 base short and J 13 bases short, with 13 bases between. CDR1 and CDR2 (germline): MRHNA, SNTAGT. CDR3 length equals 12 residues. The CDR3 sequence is CASSDYGLKLFF. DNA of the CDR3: TGTGCCAGCAGTGACTACGGCCTGAAGCTTTTCTTT.

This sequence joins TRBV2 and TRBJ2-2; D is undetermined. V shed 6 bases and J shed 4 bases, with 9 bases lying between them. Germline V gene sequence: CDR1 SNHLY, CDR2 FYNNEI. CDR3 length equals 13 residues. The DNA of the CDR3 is TGTGCCAGCAGCGCCAGTTTCACCGGGGAGCTGTTTTTT. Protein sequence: CASSASFTGELFF.

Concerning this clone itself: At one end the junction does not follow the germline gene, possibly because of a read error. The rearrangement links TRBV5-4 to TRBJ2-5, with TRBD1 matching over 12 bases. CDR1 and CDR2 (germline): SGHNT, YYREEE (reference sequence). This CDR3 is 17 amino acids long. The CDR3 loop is CASSLAGTGGTQGTQYF. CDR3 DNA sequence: TGTGCCAGCAGCTTGGCCGGGACAGGGGGCACTCAAGGGACCCAGTACTTC.

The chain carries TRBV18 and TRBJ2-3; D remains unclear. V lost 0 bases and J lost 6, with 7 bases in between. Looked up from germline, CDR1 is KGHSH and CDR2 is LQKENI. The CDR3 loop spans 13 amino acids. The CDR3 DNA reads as TGTGCCAGCTCACCACCCGCGATTGATACGCAGTATTTT. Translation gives CASSPPAIDTQYF.

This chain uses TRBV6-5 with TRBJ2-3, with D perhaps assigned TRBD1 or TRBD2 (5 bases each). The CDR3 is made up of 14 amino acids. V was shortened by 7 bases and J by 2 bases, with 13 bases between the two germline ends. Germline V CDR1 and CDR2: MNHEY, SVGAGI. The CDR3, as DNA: TGTGCCAGCAAGCGAGGGGTTAACACAGATACGCAGTATTTT. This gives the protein CASKRGVNTDTQYF.

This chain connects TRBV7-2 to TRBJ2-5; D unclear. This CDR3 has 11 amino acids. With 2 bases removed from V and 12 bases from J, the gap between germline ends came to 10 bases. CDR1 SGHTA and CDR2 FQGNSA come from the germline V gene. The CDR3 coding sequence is TGTGCCAGCAGCTTAATGGCCGCCAAGTACTTC. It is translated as CASSLMAAKYF.

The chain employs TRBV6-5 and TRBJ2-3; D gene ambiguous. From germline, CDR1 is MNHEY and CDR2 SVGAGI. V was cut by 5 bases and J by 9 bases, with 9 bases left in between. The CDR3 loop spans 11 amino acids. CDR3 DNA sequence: TGTGCCAGCAGTGAAGTGGGAACGCAGTATTTT. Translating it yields CASSEVGTQYF.

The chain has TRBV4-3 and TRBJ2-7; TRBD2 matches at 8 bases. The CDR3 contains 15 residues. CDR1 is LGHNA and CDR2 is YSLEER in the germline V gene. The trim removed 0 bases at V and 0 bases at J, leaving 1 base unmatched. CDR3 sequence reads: CASSQDGLASYEQYF. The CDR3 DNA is TGCGCCAGCAGCCAAGACGGACTAGCCTCCTACGAGCAGTACTTC.

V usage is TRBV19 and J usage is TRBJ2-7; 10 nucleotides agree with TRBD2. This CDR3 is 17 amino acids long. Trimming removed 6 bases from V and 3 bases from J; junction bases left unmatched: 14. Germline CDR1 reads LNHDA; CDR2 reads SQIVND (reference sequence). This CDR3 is CASSPSGGLASGYEQYF. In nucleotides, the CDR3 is TGTGCCAGTAGCCCTAGCGGGGGACTTGCATCGGGCTACGAGCAGTACTTC.

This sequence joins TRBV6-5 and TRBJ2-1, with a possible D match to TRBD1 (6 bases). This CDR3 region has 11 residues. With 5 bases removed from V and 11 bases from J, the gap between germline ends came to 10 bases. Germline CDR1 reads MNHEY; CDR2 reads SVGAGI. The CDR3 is CASSLQGKQFF. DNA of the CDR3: TGTGCCAGCAGTCTACAGGGTAAGCAGTTCTTC.

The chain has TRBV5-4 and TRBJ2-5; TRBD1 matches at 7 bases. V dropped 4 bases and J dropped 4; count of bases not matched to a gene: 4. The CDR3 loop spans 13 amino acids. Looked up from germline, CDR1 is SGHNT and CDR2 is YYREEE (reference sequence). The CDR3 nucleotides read TGTGCCAGCAGCCGACAGGGCGCAGAGACCCAGTACTTC. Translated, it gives CASSRQGAETQYF.